This T cell receptor (beta chain) was sequenced during a study of T cell responses to AZD1222 COVID-19 vaccine. Study findings and constraints: Nearly half of spike-specific TCRs reportedly target variant regions that are unmutated in the B.1.351 and B.1.1.7 variants. Dominant CD4 TCR responses targeted spike regions 160-218 and 743-854. In a largely white British group with more females than males, clonal diversity was possibly underestimated.

The CDR3 has 14 residues. Germline lookup yields CDR1 LGHDT and CDR2 YNNKEL (reference sequence). The germline V and J ends were trimmed by 4 bases and 7 bases, with 11 bases remaining between them. Turning to this clone: The antigen is undetermined.

The protocol was immunoSEQ multiplex PCR, while the TCRdb copy is restricted to in-frame clones and leaves out a portion. The table lists around 130,000 clones, just under 95% of them singletons. This clonotype originated in an adult in good health. The material sequenced was peripheral blood, taken on day 0 of AZD1222 vaccination. This sequence joins TRBV3-1 (or the pseudogene TRBV3-2) and TRBJ1-6, with a tentative D call TRBD1 (6 bases). In nucleotides, the CDR3 is TGTGCCAGCAGCCGCAGGGGTGGGAATTCACCCCTCCACTTT. Amino acid sequence: CASSRRGGNSPLHF.